This T cell receptor (beta chain) was documented in a study of blood T cell repertoires in COVID-19. Study information: There were acute and convalescent COVID-19 samples, and they came from the United States, Italy and Spain. The analysed material was cDNA or gDNA that came from T cells, B-cell-depleted T cells, or PBMCs.

The assay was immunoSEQ multiplex PCR, and TCRdb's table has in-frame clones only and misses some. The sample has roughly 50,000 clones, around 80% seen once; the top ten hold around 2.7%. This CDR3 has 15 amino acids. Looked up from germline, CDR1 is MDHEN and CDR2 is SYDVKM. V shed 5 bases, J shed 5 bases, and the junction held 6 bases outside the gene matches. The sequenced sample was peripheral blood. The V gene is TRBV28, the J gene TRBJ1-6, with 7 bases matching TRBD1. The origin of this receptor is a man aged 45 to 65 with acute or convalescent COVID-19. In DNA, the CDR3 is TGTGCCAGCAGTCTCGCCGGGACAGATAATTCACCCCTCCACTTT. This gives the protein CASSLAGTDNSPLHF. The full variable domain, in which reference TRBV28 and TRBJ1-6 provide the parts outside the CDR3, is DVKVTQSSRYLVKRTGEKVFLECVQDMDHENMFWYRQDPGLGLRLIYFSYDVKMKEKGDIPEGYSVSREKKERFSLILESASTNQTSMYLCASSLAGTDNSPLHFGNGTRLTVT.